The present T cell receptor beta chain was sequenced within a study of control samples from healthy donors and cancer patients. TCRdb's table, derived via immunoSEQ multiplex PCR, lists solely in-frame clones and lacks some. The sample carries about 170,000 clones, 80% to 95% recorded once. Per the germline V gene, CDR1 is SGHTA and CDR2 is FQGNSA. The V and J ends lost 0 bases and 0 bases respectively, with 14 bases between them. This CDR3 has 17 amino acids. The TCR comes from a woman in her sixties or seventies in good health. The chain uses TRBV7-2 and TRBJ1-1, with unresolved D. The sequenced sample was blood. The CDR3 reads CASSLAWGGYMNTEAFF. CDR3 DNA sequence: TGTGCCAGCAGCTTAGCGTGGGGAGGGTACATGAACACTGAAGCTTTCTTT. Variable domain in full (rest from reference TRBV7-2 and TRBJ1-1): GAGVSQSPSNKVTEKGKDVELRCDPISGHTALYWYRQSLGQGLEFLIYFQGNSAPDKSGLPSDRFSAERTGGSVSTLTIQRTQQEDSAVYLCASSLAWGGYMNTEAFFGQGTRLTVV.